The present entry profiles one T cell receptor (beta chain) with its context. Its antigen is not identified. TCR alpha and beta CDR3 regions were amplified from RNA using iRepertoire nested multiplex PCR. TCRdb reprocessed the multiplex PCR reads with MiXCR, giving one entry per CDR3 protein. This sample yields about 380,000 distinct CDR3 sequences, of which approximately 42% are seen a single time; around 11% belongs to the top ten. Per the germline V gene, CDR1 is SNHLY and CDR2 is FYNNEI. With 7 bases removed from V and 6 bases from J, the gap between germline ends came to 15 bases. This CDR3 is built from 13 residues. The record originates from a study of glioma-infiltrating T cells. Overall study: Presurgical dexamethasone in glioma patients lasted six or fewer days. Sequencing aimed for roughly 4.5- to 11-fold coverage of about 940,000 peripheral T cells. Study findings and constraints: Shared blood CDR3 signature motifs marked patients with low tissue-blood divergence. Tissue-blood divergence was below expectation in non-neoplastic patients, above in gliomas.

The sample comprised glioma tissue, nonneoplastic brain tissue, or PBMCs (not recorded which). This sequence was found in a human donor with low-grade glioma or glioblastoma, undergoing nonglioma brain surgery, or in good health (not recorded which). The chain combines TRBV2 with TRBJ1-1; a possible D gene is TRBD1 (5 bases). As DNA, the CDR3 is TGTGCCAGCAATTCAGGGCTTATGGCTGAAGCTTTCTTT. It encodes CASNSGLMAEAFF.